Presented here are 10 T cell receptor beta chains from one specimen sequenced in a study of T-cell reconstitution after alpha-beta-depleted transplantation in children. A TCRbeta library incorporating unique molecular identifiers was prepared. One entry per CDR3 protein, called by TCRdb with MiXCR from the PCR reads. Here the sample spans about 540,000 distinct CDR3 sequences, 15% to 20% being singletons. This specimen consisted of PBMCs from the stem cell graft donor, obtained from the stem cell graft. Source of these receptors: a human donor who donated a stem cell graft to a child with acute lymphoblastic leukemia.

This clonotype has more than one count but fewer than ten. The CDR3 protein is CASSFRARQGGNEQFF. The CDR3 region has the DNA TGTGCCAGCAGCTTCCGAGCAAGACAGGGAGGTAATGAGCAGTTCTTC. The chain employs TRBV11-1 and TRBJ2-1; TRBD1 might be the D (7 bases). The CDR3 has 16 amino acids. V was shortened by 3 bases and J by 7 bases, with 19 bases between the two germline ends. CDR1 SGHAT and CDR2 FQDESV come from the germline V gene (reference sequence).

The rearrangement uses TRBV10-2 and TRBJ1-1, with a possible D match to TRBD1 (6 bases). The germline gives CDR1 WSHSY, CDR2 SAAADI. V dropped 8 bases and J dropped 7 bases, with 14 bases sitting between them. The CDR3 length is 12 residues. In DNA, the CDR3 is TGCGCCAGCGGTCCCGGGGGCAGTGAAGCTTTCTTT. Protein: CASGPGGSEAFF.

This clonotype was recorded a few times. The V call is TRBV5-1, the J call TRBJ2-3; D possibly corresponds to TRBD1 (6 bases). The CDR3 totals 13 residues. V was pared by 3 bases and J by 5 bases, with 10 bases between. CDR1 and CDR2 (germline): SGHRS, YFSETQ. The CDR3 reads CASSWTARDTQYF. CDR3 coding DNA: TGCGCCAGCAGCTGGACAGCCAGAGATACGCAGTATTTT.

The V call is TRBV29-1, the J call TRBJ2-5; D unclear. V was trimmed by 4 bases and J by 3 bases, leaving 12 bases between them. The CDR3 consists of 13 residues. CDR1 SQVTM and CDR2 ANQGSEA come from the germline V gene. The CDR3 DNA is TGCAGCGTTGGAATACAATCCGAAGAGACCCAGTACTTC. It is translated as CSVGIQSEETQYF. Filled out from reference TRBV29-1 and TRBJ2-5, the complete variable domain reads SAVISQKPSRDICQRGTSLTIQCQVDSQVTMMFWYRQQPGQSLTLIATANQGSEATYESGFVIDKFPISRPNLTFSTLTVSNMSPEDSSIYLCSVGIQSEETQYFGPGTRLLVL.

The table lists this clonotype with a few counts. The rearrangement joins TRBV4-1 to TRBJ2-7, with TRBD1 identical over 7 bases. V shed 1 base, J shed 6 bases, and the junction held 3 bases outside the gene matches. The germline gives CDR1 MGHRA, CDR2 YSYEKL. The CDR3 totals 13 residues. In DNA form, the CDR3 reads TGCGCCAGCAGCCAAGTTTCAGGGGGCGAGCAGTACTTC. Amino acid sequence: CASSQVSGGEQYF.

The chain is built from TRBV9 and TRBJ1-3, with D maybe TRBD1 (6 bases). Germline values: CDR1 SGDLS, CDR2 YYNGEE. This CDR3 is built from 15 residues. Trimming took 0 bases from V and 2 from J, leaving 9 bases between them. The CDR3 region has the DNA TGTGCCAGCAGCGTAGGGACAGCTACTGGAAACACCATATATTTT. Translation gives CASSVGTATGNTIYF.

The chain links TRBV2 to TRBJ2-1; TRBD2 agrees at 12 bases. CDR1 is SNHLY and CDR2 is FYNNEI in the germline V gene. The ends lost 6 bases at V and 6 bases at J; junction bases unmatched: 6. This CDR3 has 15 residues. DNA of the CDR3: TGTGCCAGCAGCGTTCTAGCGGGAGGGGGCAATGAGCAGTTCTTC. Translation gives CASSVLAGGGNEQFF.

This clonotype was observed a handful of times. The rearrangement uses TRBV27 and TRBJ2-7, with unresolved D. Germline V CDR1 and CDR2: MNHEY, SMNVEV (reference sequence). Trimming pared 1 base from V and 5 bases from J, leaving 12 bases between. The CDR3 consists of 14 residues. CDR3 in DNA: TGTGCCAGCAGTTTATTTTCGCGGTACGACGAGCAGTACTTC. This encodes CASSLFSRYDEQYF.

This rearrangement joins TRBV29-1 to TRBJ1-1, with 8 bases lining up with TRBD1. V trimming: 8 bases; J trimming: 6 bases; junction bases outside the gene matches: 8. The CDR3 has 12 residues. Germline CDR1 is SQVTM and CDR2 is ANQGSEA. DNA for the CDR3: TGCAGCTTGCGACAGGGGACCGCTGAAGCTTTCTTT. This gives the protein CSLRQGTAEAFF. Filled out from reference TRBV29-1 and TRBJ1-1, the complete variable domain reads SAVISQKPSRDICQRGTSLTIQCQVDSQVTMMFWYRQQPGQSLTLIATANQGSEATYESGFVIDKFPISRPNLTFSTLTVSNMSPEDSSIYLCSLRQGTAEAFFGQGTRLTVV.

This chain joins TRBV5-1 and TRBJ1-6; the D gene is possibly TRBD1 (6 bases). The CDR3 totals 15 residues. The germline gives CDR1 SGHRS, CDR2 YFSETQ. Trimming cost V 0 bases and J 9 bases, with 13 bases left between them. This CDR3 reads CASSLEGRGGSPLHF. The CDR3 DNA reads as TGCGCCAGCAGCTTGGAGGGGAGAGGGGGTTCACCCCTCCACTTT.